A selection of T cell receptor beta chains follows, all from one sample in a study of T-cell reconstitution after alpha-beta-depleted transplantation in children. TCRdb independently ran MiXCR on the PCR reads; one entry per CDR3 protein. Among 700,000 to 850,000 distinct CDR3 sequences listed, under 20% were seen once. Sample: PBMCs, mostly from graft donor cells, taken 360 days after TCRalphabeta/CD19-depleted stem cell transplant. The origin of the receptors is a male patient between 10 and 17 years old who had a stem cell transplant for acute lymphoblastic leukemia, so the T cells may come from the graft donor. CDR3s include the opening cysteine and the closing phenylalanine or tryptophan. Each record gives: clone size, CDR3 length, J gene, D gene, V gene, CDR3 DNA, CDR3 protein. A D gene is named only where the DNA matches it firmly. Some rows have no size entry. The others give once, few or many, or a class for an expanded clone.

>few|17|TRBJ2-7|TRBD1|TRBV6-2/TRBV6-3
TGTGCCAGCAGTGTTAGCCCCCGGGACAGGGGCTCCTACGAGCAGTACTTC
CASSVSPRDRGSYEQYF
>.|14|TRBJ1-3|.|TRBV6-1
TGTGCCAGCAGTCCCGACAGGCTCGGAAACACCATATATTTT
CASSPDRLGNTIYF
>few|15|TRBJ2-1|TRBD2|TRBV6-5
TGTGCCAGCAGTTACTCAGCTCGCGGGGGAAATGAGCAGTTCTTC
CASSYSARGGNEQFF
>.|14|TRBJ2-4|.|TRBV27
TGTGCCAGCAGTTCGACCTATGGACAGTACATTCAGTACTTC
CASSSTYGQYIQYF
>few|15|TRBJ1-5|TRBD1|TRBV6-1
TGTGCCAGCAAAAAGGACAGGGGAAGCAATCAGCCCCAGCATTTT
CASKKDRGSNQPQHF
>few|16|TRBJ2-1|.|TRBV20-1
TGCAGTGCTTCGGACCCCATCGCTCAGCCCTACAATGAGCAGTTCTTC
CSASDPIAQPYNEQFF
>.|13|TRBJ2-1|.|TRBV29-1
TGCAGCCATGGGAAGCGGGACAGGACCGAGCAGTTCTTC
CSHGKRDRTEQFF
>many|13|TRBJ2-7|.|TRBV5-5
TGTGCCAGCAGCTTTTACGTGGCGGGCGAGCAGTACTTC
CASSFYVAGEQYF
>few|15|TRBJ2-7|TRBD1|TRBV18
TGTGCCAGCTCACCGCAGGGACAGGGGCACTACGAGCAGTACTTC
CASSPQGQGHYEQYF
>.|17|TRBJ2-4|.|TRBV27
TGTGCCAGCAGTTTAAAGGGTACAAAGATGGTCAAAAACATTCAGTACTTC
CASSLKGTKMVKNIQYF
>.|15|TRBJ2-1|TRBD2|TRBV3-1
TGTGCCAGCAGCCAAGATGAGCTAGCGGACAATGAGCAGTTCTTC
CASSQDELADNEQFF
>.|15|TRBJ2-1|TRBD2|TRBV3-1
TGTGCCAGCAGCCAAGGGACTAGCGGGAGAAGAGAGCAGTTCTTC
CASSQGTSGRREQFF
>.|14|TRBJ2-1|TRBD2|TRBV27
TGTGCCACCATCGGACTAGCGGGAGGCACTGAGCAGTTCTTC
CATIGLAGGTEQFF
>many|16|TRBJ2-5|.|TRBV5-6
TGTGCCAGCAGCCAGGTCTCAGAGGGAATACAAGAGACCCAGTACTTC
CASSQVSEGIQETQYF
>.|15|TRBJ2-2|TRBD1|TRBV20-1
TGCAGTGCTAGAACGGCAGGGGGAAATGGCGGGGAGCTGTTTTTT
CSARTAGGNGGELFF
>few|16|TRBJ2-2|.|TRBV28
TGTGCCAGCAGTTTACGGCCTTCTTACTTTGGCGGGGAGCTGTTTTTT
CASSLRPSYFGGELFF
>.|16|TRBJ2-3|.|TRBV11-2
TGTGCCAGCAGCCCAGCCGGGGCCCGCTACACAGATACGCAGTATTTT
CASSPAGARYTDTQYF